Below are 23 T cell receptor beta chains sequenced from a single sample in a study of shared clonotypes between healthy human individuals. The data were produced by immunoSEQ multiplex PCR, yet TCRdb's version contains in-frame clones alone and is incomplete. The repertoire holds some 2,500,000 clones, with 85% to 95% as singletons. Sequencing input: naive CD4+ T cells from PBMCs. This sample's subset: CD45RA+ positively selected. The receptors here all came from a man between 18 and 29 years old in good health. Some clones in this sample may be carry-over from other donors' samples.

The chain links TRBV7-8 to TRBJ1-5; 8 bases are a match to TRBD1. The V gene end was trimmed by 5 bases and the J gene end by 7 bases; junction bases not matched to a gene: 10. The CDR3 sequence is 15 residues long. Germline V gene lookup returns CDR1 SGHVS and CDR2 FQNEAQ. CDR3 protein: CASSRTDRGGQPQHF. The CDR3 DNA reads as TGTGCCAGCAGCCGAACTGACAGGGGCGGCCAGCCCCAGCATTTT.

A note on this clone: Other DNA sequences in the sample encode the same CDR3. The CDR3 loop reads CASSIGGNTEAFF. For the CDR3, the DNA is TGTGCCAGTAGTATTGGGGGGAACACTGAAGCTTTCTTT. V usage is TRBV19 and J usage is TRBJ1-1; D perhaps matches TRBD1 (5 bases). Trimming took 3 bases from V and 1 from J, leaving 6 bases between them. CDR1 LNHDA and CDR2 SQIVND come from the germline V gene (reference sequence). This CDR3 is built from 13 residues.

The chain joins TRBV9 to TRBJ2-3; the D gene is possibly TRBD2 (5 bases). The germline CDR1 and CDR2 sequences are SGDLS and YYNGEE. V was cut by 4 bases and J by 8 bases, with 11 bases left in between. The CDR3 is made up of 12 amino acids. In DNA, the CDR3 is TGTGCCAGCAGCCCAGGTGGAGGTACGCAGTATTTT. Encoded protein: CASSPGGGTQYF.

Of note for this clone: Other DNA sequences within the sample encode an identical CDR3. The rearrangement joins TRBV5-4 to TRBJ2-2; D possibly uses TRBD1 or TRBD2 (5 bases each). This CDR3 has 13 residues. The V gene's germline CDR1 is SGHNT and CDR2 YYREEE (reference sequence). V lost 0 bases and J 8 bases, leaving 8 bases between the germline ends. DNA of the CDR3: TGTGCCAGCAGCTTGGCAGGGACGGGGGAGCTGTTTTTT. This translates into CASSLAGTGELFF.

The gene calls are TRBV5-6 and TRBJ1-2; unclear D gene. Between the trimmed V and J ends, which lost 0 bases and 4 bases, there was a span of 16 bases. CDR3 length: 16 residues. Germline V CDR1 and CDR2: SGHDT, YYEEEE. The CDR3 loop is CASSLGRQISRYGYTF. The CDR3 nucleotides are TGTGCCAGCAGCTTGGGGAGGCAGATTTCTCGCTATGGCTACACCTTC.

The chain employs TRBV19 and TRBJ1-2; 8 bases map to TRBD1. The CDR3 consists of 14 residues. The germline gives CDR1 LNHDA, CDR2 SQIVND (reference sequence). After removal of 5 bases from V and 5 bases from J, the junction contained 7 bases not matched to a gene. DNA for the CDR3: TGTGCCAGTAGTCAGACAGGGGCCACTTATGGCTACACCTTC. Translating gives CASSQTGATYGYTF.

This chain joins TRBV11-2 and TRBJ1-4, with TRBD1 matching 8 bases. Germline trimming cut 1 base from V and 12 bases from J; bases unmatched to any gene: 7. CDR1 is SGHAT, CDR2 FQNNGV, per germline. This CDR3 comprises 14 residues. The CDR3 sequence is CASSLVWDRRELFF. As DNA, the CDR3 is TGTGCCAGCAGCTTAGTTTGGGACAGGCGAGAACTGTTTTTT. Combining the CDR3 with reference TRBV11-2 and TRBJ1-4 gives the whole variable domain EAGVAQSPRYKIIEKRQSVAFWCNPISGHATLYWYQQILGQGPKLLIQFQNNGVVDDSQLPKDRFSAERLKGVDSTLKIQPAKLEDSAVYLCASSLVWDRRELFFGSGTQLSVL.

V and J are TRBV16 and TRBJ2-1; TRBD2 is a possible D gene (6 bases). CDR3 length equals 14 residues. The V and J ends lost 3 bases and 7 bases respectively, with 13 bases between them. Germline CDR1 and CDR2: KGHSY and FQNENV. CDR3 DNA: TGTGCCAGCAGCCAGCTTGTACTAGCAAATGAGCAGTTCTTC. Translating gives CASSQLVLANEQFF. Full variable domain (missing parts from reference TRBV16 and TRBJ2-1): GEEVAQTPKHLVRGEGQKAKLYCAPIKGHSYVFWYQQVLKNEFKFLISFQNENVFDETGMPKERFSAKCLPNSPCSLEIQATKLEDSAVYFCASSQLVLANEQFFGPGTRLTVL.

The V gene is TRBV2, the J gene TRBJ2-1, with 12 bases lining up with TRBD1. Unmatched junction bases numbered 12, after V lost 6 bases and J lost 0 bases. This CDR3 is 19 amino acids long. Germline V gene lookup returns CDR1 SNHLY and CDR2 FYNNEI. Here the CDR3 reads CASRALGDRGLSSYNEQFF. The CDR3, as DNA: TGTGCCAGCAGGGCCCTAGGGGACAGGGGGCTAAGCTCCTACAATGAGCAGTTCTTC.

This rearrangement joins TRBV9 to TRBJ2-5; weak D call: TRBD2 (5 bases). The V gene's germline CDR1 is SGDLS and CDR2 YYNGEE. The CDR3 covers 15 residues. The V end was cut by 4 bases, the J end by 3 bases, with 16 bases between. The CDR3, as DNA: TGTGCCAGCAGCATAAGCCCAACCGGGGAAGAGACCCAGTACTTC. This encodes CASSISPTGEETQYF.

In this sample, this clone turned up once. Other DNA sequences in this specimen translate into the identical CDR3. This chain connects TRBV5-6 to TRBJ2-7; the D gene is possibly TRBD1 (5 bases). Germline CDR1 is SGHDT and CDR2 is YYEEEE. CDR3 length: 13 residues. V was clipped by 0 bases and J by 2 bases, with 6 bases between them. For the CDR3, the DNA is TGTGCCAGCAGCTTGGGGGGCCCCTACGAGCAGTACTTC. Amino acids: CASSLGGPYEQYF.

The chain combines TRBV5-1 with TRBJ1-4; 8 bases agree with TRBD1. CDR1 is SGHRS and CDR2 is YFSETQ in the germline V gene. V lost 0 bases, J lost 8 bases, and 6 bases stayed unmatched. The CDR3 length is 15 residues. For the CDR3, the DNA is TGCGCCAGCAGCTTGGAAGGACAGGGAGACGAAAAACTGTTTTTT. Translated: CASSLEGQGDEKLFF. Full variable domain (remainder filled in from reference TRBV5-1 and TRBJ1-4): KAGVTQTPRYLIKTRGQQVTLSCSPISGHRSVSWYQQTPGQGLQFLFEYFSETQRNKGNFPGRFSGRQFSNSRSEMNVSTLELGDSALYLCASSLEGQGDEKLFFGSGTQLSVL.

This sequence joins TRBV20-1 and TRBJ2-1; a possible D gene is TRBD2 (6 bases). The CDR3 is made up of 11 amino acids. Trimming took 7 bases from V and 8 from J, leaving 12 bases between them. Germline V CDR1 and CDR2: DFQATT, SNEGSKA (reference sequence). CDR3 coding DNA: TGCAGTGGTGGGACTCCCGATGAGCAGTTCTTC. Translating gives CSGGTPDEQFF.

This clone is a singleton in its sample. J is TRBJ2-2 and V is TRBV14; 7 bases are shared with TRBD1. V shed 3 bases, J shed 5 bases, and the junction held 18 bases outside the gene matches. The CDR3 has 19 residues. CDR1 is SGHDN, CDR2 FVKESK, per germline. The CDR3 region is CASSHGQDAYYSSTGELFF. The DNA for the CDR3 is TGTGCCAGCAGCCATGGACAGGACGCTTATTACTCTTCTACCGGGGAGCTGTTTTTT.

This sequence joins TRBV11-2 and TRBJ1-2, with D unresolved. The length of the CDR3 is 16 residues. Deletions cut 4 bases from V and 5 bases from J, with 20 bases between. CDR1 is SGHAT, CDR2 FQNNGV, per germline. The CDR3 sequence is CASSSPHLKAPYGYTF. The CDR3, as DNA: TGTGCCAGCAGCTCACCCCACTTAAAGGCCCCATATGGCTACACCTTC.

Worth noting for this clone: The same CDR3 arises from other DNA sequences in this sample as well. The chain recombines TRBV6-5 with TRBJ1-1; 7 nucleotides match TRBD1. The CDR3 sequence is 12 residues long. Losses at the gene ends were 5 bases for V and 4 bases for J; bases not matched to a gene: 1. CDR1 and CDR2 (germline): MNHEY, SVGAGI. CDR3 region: CASSPGGTEAFF. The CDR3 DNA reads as TGTGCCAGCAGTCCAGGGGGCACTGAAGCTTTCTTT.

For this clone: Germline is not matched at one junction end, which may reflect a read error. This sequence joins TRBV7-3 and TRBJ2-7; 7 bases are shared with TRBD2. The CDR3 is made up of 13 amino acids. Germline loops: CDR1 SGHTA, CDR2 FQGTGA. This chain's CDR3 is CASSLSLSAGVHF. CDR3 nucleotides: TGTGCCAGCAGCCTCTCCCTCTCTGCGGGAGTTCACTTC.

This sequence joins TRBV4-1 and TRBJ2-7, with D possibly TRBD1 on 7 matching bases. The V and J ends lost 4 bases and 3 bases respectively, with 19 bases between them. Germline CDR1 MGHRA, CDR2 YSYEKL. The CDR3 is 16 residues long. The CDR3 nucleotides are TGCGCCAGCAGCCCAGTGGGGGGCAGGGGGAACTACGAGCAGTACTTC. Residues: CASSPVGGRGNYEQYF.

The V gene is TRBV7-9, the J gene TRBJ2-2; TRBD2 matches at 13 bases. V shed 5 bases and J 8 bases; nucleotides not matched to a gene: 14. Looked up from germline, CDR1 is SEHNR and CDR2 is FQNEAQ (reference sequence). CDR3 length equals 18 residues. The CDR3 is CASSPRTSGSAFFGELFF. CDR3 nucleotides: TGTGCCAGCAGCCCACGGACTAGCGGGAGTGCCTTTTTTGGGGAGCTGTTTTTT.

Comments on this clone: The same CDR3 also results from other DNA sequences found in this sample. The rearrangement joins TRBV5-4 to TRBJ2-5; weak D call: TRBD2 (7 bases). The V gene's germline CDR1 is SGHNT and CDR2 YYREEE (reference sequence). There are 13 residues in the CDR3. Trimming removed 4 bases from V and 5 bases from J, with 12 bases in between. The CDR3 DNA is TGTGCCAGCAGCGGGGGGCGGGAGGAGACCCAGTACTTC. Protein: CASSGGREETQYF.

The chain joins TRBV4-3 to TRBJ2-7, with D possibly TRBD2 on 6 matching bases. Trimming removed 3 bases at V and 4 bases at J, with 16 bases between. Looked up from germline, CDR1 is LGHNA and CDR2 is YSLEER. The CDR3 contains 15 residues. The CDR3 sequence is CASSQDPGAQYEQYF. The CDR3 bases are TGCGCCAGCAGCCAGGACCCGGGAGCCCAATACGAGCAGTACTTC.

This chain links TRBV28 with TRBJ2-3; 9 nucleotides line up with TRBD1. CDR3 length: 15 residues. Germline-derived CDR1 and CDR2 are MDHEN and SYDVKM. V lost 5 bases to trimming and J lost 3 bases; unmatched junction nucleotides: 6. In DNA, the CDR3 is TGTGCCAGCAGTGCCGGGACAGGGTGGACAGATACGCAGTATTTT. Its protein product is CASSAGTGWTDTQYF.

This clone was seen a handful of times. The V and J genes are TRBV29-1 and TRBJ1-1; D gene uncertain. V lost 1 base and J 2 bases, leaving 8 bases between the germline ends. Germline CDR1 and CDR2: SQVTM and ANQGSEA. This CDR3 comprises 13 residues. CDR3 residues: CSVEGSANTEAFF. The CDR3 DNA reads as TGCAGCGTTGAAGGTTCGGCAAACACTGAAGCTTTCTTT.